This T cell receptor beta chain was obtained from a study of blood T cell repertoires in COVID-19. In the study overall: T cells, B-cell-depleted T cells, or PBMCs supplied cDNA or gDNA.

V lost 7 bases to trimming and J lost 0 bases; unmatched junction nucleotides: 10. CDR3 size: 16 residues. The germline V gene encodes CDR1 SGHTA and CDR2 FQGTGA. Authors' analysis steps: Quantification of nucleated cells was approximated via reference gene primer amplification. Produced via immunoSEQ multiplex PCR; TCRdb's table is partial and in-frame only. V and J calls and clone size are those listed in that table; D and trimming were worked out from the DNA. The sample lists approximately 200,000 clones, around 84% seen once, with approximately 7.4% in the top ten. Adults between about 18 and 95 years of age took part from fewer than 30 US areas.

This rearrangement joins TRBV7-3 to TRBJ1-1, with 8 bases lining up with TRBD1. The receptor was derived from a woman between 40 and 50 years old with acute COVID-19. The source material was PBMCs or T cells enriched from blood (not recorded which). This CDR3 reads CASTSVDRVLNTEAFF. CDR3 bases: TGTGCCAGCACCTCGGTGGACAGGGTACTGAACACTGAAGCTTTCTTT.